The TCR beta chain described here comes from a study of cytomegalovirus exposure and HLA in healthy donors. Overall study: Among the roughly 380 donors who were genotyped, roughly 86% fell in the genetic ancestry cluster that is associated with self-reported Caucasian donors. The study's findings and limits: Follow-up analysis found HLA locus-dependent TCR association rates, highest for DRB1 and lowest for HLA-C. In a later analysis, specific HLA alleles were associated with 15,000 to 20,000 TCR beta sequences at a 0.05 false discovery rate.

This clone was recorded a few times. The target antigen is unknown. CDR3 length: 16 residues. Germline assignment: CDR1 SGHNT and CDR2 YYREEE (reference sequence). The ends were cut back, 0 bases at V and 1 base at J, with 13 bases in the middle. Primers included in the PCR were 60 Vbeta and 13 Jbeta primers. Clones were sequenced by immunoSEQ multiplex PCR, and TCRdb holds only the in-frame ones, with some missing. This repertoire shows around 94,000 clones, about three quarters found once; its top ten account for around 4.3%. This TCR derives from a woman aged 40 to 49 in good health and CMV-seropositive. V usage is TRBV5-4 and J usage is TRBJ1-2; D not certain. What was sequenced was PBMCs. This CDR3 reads CASSLGIGAGNYGYTF. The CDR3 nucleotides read TGTGCCAGCAGCTTGGGCATCGGAGCGGGTAACTATGGCTACACCTTC.